Presented here are 15 T cell receptor beta chains from one specimen sequenced in a study of blood T cell repertoires in COVID-19. Sequencing used immunoSEQ multiplex PCR; TCRdb keeps in-frame clones, though not all of them. Among more than 200,000 clones listed, 80% to 85% were seen once. The specimen sequenced was peripheral blood. The receptors here all came from a man aged 55 to 70 with acute or convalescent COVID-19.

The V call is TRBV7-8, the J call TRBJ2-3; no clear D. Germline assignment: CDR1 SGHVS and CDR2 FQNEAQ. Deletions cut 5 bases from V and 1 base from J, with 10 bases between. The CDR3 covers 14 residues. The CDR3 DNA is TGTGCCAGCAGCCCAGCTGCGGGCACAGATACGCAGTATTTT. Protein sequence: CASSPAAGTDTQYF. The variable domain in full, completed from reference TRBV7-8 and TRBJ2-3, reads GAGVSQSPRYKVAKRGQDVALRCDPISGHVSLFWYQQALGQGPEFLTYFQNEAQLDKSGLPSDRFFAERPEGSVSTLKIQRTQQEDSAVYLCASSPAAGTDTQYFGPGTRLTVL.

V is TRBV9 and J is TRBJ2-3; D may be TRBD2 (6 bases). The CDR3 runs to 16 residues. Germline values: CDR1 SGDLS, CDR2 YYNGEE. V lost 2 bases and J lost 4, with 17 bases in between. The CDR3 sequence: CASSVWEAGGADTQYF. The CDR3 nucleotides read TGTGCCAGCAGCGTCTGGGAAGCGGGCGGGGCAGATACGCAGTATTTT. Looking up the rest from reference TRBV9 and TRBJ2-3 gives the full variable domain: DSGVTQTPKHLITATGQRVTLRCSPRSGDLSVYWYQQSLDQGLQFLIQYYNGEERAKGNILERFSAQQFPDLHSELNLSSLELGDSALYFCASSVWEAGGADTQYFGPGTRLTVL.

The V and J genes are TRBV3-1 (or the pseudogene TRBV3-2) and TRBJ1-2; no reliable D call. Germline CDR1 and CDR2: LGHDT and YNNKEL (reference sequence). V was pared by 7 bases and J by 4 bases, with 7 bases between. This CDR3 is 11 amino acids long. The CDR3 DNA is TGTGCCAGCACCGACTTCTATGGCTACACCTTC. Amino acids: CASTDFYGYTF.

J is TRBJ1-1 and V is TRBV24-1; perhaps TRBD1 as D (6 bases). The V and J ends lost 3 bases and 3 bases respectively, with 10 bases between them. The CDR3 loop spans 14 amino acids. Germline loops: CDR1 KGHDR, CDR2 SFDVKD. The CDR3 DNA reads TGTGCCACCAGTGATGTGAAGGGGGACACTGAAGCTTTCTTT. Translated, it gives CATSDVKGDTEAFF.

The chain links TRBV10-3 to TRBJ1-6; 9 bases map to TRBD1. This CDR3 comprises 14 residues. The germline CDR1 and CDR2 sequences are ENHRY and SYGVKD. V dropped 6 bases and J dropped 7; count of bases not matched to a gene: 4. The CDR3 DNA is TGTGCCATCAGAACCGGGACAGGGAATTCACCCCTCCACTTT. Amino acid sequence: CAIRTGTGNSPLHF.

This clone appeared a single time. The chain has TRBV28 and TRBJ1-1; D is unresolved. Germline loops: CDR1 MDHEN, CDR2 SYDVKM. Trimming cost V 7 bases and J 0 bases, with 9 bases left between them. The CDR3 length is 13 residues. The CDR3 loop reads CASITGVNTEAFF. The CDR3 bases are TGTGCCAGCATAACCGGGGTGAACACTGAAGCTTTCTTT.

This chain links TRBV10-1 with TRBJ2-1, with TRBD2 identical over 7 bases. The trim removed 11 bases at V and 6 bases at J, leaving 4 bases unmatched. Germline CDR1 reads WNHNN; CDR2 reads SYGVQD (reference sequence). The CDR3 has 11 amino acids. In nucleotides, the CDR3 is TGCGCCGCCGGGACTATCAATGAGCAGTTCTTC. Protein product: CAAGTINEQFF.

The V gene is TRBV5-1, the J gene TRBJ2-7, with 10 bases matching TRBD1. V lost 4 bases, J lost 5 bases, and 15 bases stayed unmatched. This CDR3 is 17 amino acids long. Germline CDR1 SGHRS, CDR2 YFSETQ. The CDR3 spells CASSLRQGASLPNEQYF. The CDR3 region has the DNA TGCGCCAGCAGCCTAAGACAGGGGGCTTCCCTACCTAACGAGCAGTACTTC.

This sequence joins TRBV7-9 and TRBJ2-2, with D tentatively TRBD1 (5 bases). Germline V gene data show CDR1 as SEHNR and CDR2 as FQNEAQ (reference sequence). The CDR3 is 13 residues long. V was cut by 4 bases and J by 3 bases, with 6 bases left in between. The chain's CDR3 is CASSSGYTGELFF. The CDR3 DNA follows: TGTGCCAGCAGCTCAGGGTACACCGGGGAGCTGTTTTTT.

The table lists this clone with a count of one. This chain joins TRBV5-1 and TRBJ1-1; D is perhaps TRBD1 (5 bases). The germline CDR1 and CDR2 sequences are SGHRS and YFSETQ. V was shortened by 1 base and J by 1 base, with 8 bases between the two germline ends. This CDR3 has 14 amino acids. The CDR3 coding sequence is TGCGCCAGCAGCTTGTTGGGGGGGAACACTGAAGCTTTCTTT. It specifies CASSLLGGNTEAFF.

The rearrangement links TRBV10-2 to TRBJ1-1; the D is unclear. The CDR3 is 13 residues long. The V gene's germline CDR1 is WSHSY and CDR2 SAAADI. V was trimmed by 11 bases and J by 2 bases, leaving 15 bases between them. The CDR3 DNA reads as TGCGCCGCCGGCGGGCTTTTCAACACTGAAGCTTTCTTT. This translates into CAAGGLFNTEAFF.

J is TRBJ1-3 and V is TRBV4-3; 9 bases align to TRBD1. The germline V gene encodes CDR1 LGHNA and CDR2 YSLEER. The CDR3 has 13 amino acids. After removal of 3 bases from V and 8 bases from J, the junction contained 2 bases not matched to a gene. CDR3 nucleotides: TGCGCCAGCAGCCAGCGACAGGGGGACACCATATATTTT. This sequence encodes CASSQRQGDTIYF.

The chain carries TRBV11-2 and TRBJ2-7; D unresolved. The CDR3 totals 13 residues. Trimming cost V 2 bases and J 4 bases, with 9 bases left between them. Germline V gives CDR1 SGHAT, CDR2 FQNNGV. This CDR3 reads CASSLTNTYEQYF. As DNA, the CDR3 is TGTGCCAGCAGCTTAACCAACACGTACGAGCAGTACTTC.

The CDR3 protein is CASSLGTSRTEAFF. The CDR3 nucleotides are TGTGCCAGCAGTTTAGGGACAAGTCGGACTGAAGCTTTCTTT. The chain couples TRBV28 to TRBJ1-1, with a weak D call TRBD1 (6 bases). The CDR3 sequence is 14 residues long. The germline V and J ends were trimmed by 2 bases and 5 bases, with 12 bases remaining between them. The germline V gene encodes CDR1 MDHEN and CDR2 SYDVKM.

This chain links TRBV5-1 with TRBJ1-1; D is perhaps TRBD1 (5 bases). This CDR3 has 18 amino acids. V gave up 4 bases and J gave up 3 bases, with 25 bases separating them. Germline CDR1 and CDR2: SGHRS and YFSETQ. In DNA form, the CDR3 reads TGCGCCAGCAGCCTCAGGTTCATGTCAGGGCCTAGGTACACTGAAGCTTTCTTT. Translating it yields CASSLRFMSGPRYTEAFF.